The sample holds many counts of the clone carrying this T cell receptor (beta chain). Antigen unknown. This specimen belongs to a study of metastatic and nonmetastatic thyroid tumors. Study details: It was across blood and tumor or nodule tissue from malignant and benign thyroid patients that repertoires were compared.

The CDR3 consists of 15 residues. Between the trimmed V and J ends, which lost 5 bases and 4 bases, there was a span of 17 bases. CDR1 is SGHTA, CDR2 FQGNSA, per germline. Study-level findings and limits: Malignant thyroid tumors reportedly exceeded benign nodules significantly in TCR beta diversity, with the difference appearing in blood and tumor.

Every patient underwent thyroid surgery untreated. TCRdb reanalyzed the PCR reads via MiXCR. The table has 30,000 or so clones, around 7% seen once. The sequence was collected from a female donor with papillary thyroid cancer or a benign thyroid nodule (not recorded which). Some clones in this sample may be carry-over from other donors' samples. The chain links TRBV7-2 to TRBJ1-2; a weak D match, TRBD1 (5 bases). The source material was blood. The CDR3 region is CASSPRIIGGYGYTF. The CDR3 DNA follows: TGTGCCAGCAGCCCCCGGATTATTGGGGGCTATGGCTACACCTTC.